These T cell receptor beta chains were read from a single sample in a study of blood T cells in healthy people across ages. In TCRdb, the 5' RACE reads were re-called with MiXCR into one record per CDR3 protein. The data show about 1,000,000 distinct CDR3 sequences, 35% to 55% seen once. The specimen was blood. These receptors were obtained from a woman aged 55-70 years in good health. Both conserved end residues are part of each CDR3. Each record gives: J gene, clone size, V gene, CDR3 length, D gene, CDR3 protein, CDR3 DNA. The D gene is left open where the match is weak. Rows may omit the clone size; those that give it use once, few, many or a size class.

>TRBJ2-1|-|TRBV9|14|-
CASSAPVGGGEQFF
TGTGCCAGCAGCGCCCCTGTAGGAGGTGGTGAGCAGTTCTTC
>TRBJ2-1|-|TRBV25-1|15|TRBD2
CASRNTGTRDNEQFF
TGTGCCAGCAGGAACACCGGGACTAGAGACAATGAGCAGTTCTTC
>TRBJ2-7|few|TRBV2|15|-
CASQIWEGLTYEQYF
TGTGCCAGCCAAATTTGGGAAGGTCTCACCTACGAGCAGTACTTC
>TRBJ2-1|few|TRBV4-2|17|TRBD2
CASSQGIISGSSNEQFF
TGTGCCAGCAGCCAAGGGATAATTAGCGGGAGTAGCAATGAGCAGTTCTTC
>TRBJ2-7|-|TRBV6-6|13|-
CASSGTGKGEQYF
TGTGCCAGCAGCGGGACGGGGAAGGGCGAGCAGTACTTC
>TRBJ2-7|-|TRBV6-6|15|-
CASSYSTGSRYEQYF
TGTGCCAGCAGTTACTCAACAGGGAGTAGGTACGAGCAGTACTTC
>TRBJ1-2|-|TRBV6-2/TRBV6-3|12|-
CASSYPPYGYTF
TGTGCCAGCAGTTACCCCCCCTATGGCTACACCTTC
>TRBJ2-5|-|TRBV6-5|15|TRBD1
CASSYWQGAQETQYF
TGTGCCAGCAGTTACTGGCAGGGGGCCCAAGAGACCCAGTACTTC
>TRBJ2-1|-|TRBV10-1|17|-
CASSEYLAAGSYNEQFF
TGCGCCAGCAGTGAGTACCTAGCCGCTGGCTCCTACAATGAGCAGTTCTTC
>TRBJ2-1|few|TRBV20-1|14|TRBD2
CSAEREGSYNEQFF
TGCAGTGCTGAGCGGGAGGGCTCCTACAATGAGCAGTTCTTC
>TRBJ2-7|-|TRBV30|11|-
CAWSGAYEQYF
TGTGCCTGGTCAGGGGCCTACGAGCAGTACTTC
>TRBJ2-7|once|TRBV27|15|TRBD1
CASSLSTGGGYEQYF
TGTGCCAGCAGTTTATCTACAGGGGGTGGGTACGAGCAGTACTTC
>TRBJ1-1|-|TRBV7-8|15|-
CASSPRAPWVTEAFF
TGTGCCAGCAGCCCCCGGGCACCGTGGGTAACTGAAGCTTTCTTT
>TRBJ2-7|-|TRBV3-1|16|-
CASSQDESGALNEQYF
TGTGCCAGCAGCCAAGATGAGAGCGGAGCGCTCAATGAGCAGTACTTC
>TRBJ2-7|-|TRBV28|14|TRBD2
CASSSSGRSDEQYF
TGTGCCAGCAGTTCTAGCGGGAGATCGGACGAGCAGTACTTC
>TRBJ1-2|-|TRBV24-1|12|-
CATNDAGVGYTF
TGTGCCACCAACGACGCAGGGGTCGGCTACACCTTC
>TRBJ2-1|few|TRBV4-2|15|-
CASSQEGGSYNEQFF
TGTGCCAGCAGCCAAGAGGGTGGCTCCTACAATGAGCAGTTCTTC
>TRBJ2-3|-|TRBV7-2|20|TRBD2
CASSSKESLAGYLTDDTQYF
TGTGCCAGCAGCTCGAAGGAGTCTCTAGCGGGGTACCTCACAGACGATACGCAGTATTTT
>TRBJ2-1|-|TRBV29-1|12|-
CSVEGGYNEQFF
TGCAGCGTTGAAGGAGGATACAATGAGCAGTTCTTC
>TRBJ2-1|-|TRBV20-1|15|-
CSAPSYQANYNEQFF
TGCAGTGCCCCATCCTACCAGGCGAACTACAATGAGCAGTTCTTC
>TRBJ2-7|-|TRBV27|20|TRBD1
CASSLLIPKSKGDRAYEQYF
TGTGCCAGCAGTTTACTAATCCCAAAATCTAAGGGGGACAGGGCCTACGAGCAGTACTTC
>TRBJ2-1|-|TRBV19|14|TRBD2
CASIGTSGRGEQFF
TGTGCCAGTATAGGGACTAGCGGGAGGGGTGAGCAGTTCTTC
>TRBJ2-6|-|TRBV28|20|-
CASAIRGRSGVGSGANVLTF
TGTGCCAGCGCAATAAGGGGACGCTCCGGCGTTGGGTCTGGGGCCAACGTCCTGACTTTC
>TRBJ2-3|-|TRBV12-3/TRBV12-4|15|TRBD2
CASSPFSGITDTQYF
TGTGCCAGCAGTCCGTTTAGCGGGATAACAGATACGCAGTATTTT
>TRBJ2-5|-|TRBV20-1|14|TRBD2
CSAHPGGREETQYF
TGCAGTGCTCACCCGGGGGGGAGGGAGGAGACCCAGTACTTC
>TRBJ2-7|-|TRBV27|13|TRBD2
CASSPLGTNEQYF
TGTGCCAGCAGTCCGCTCGGGACTAACGAGCAGTACTTC
>TRBJ2-5|-|TRBV27|12|-
CASGVGSGTQYF
TGTGCCAGCGGGGTGGGGTCCGGGACCCAGTACTTC
>TRBJ1-4|-|TRBV9|14|TRBD1
CASSTRGDSEKLFF
TGTGCCAGCAGCACTCGAGGGGACAGTGAAAAACTGTTTTTT
>TRBJ1-2|-|TRBV20-1|14|TRBD1
CSATTGQGAVGYTF
TGCAGTGCAACGACGGGACAGGGGGCAGTTGGCTACACCTTC
>TRBJ2-7|-|TRBV27|13|-
CASSLLLSYEQYF
TGTGCCAGCAGTCTGCTACTCTCCTACGAGCAGTACTTC
>TRBJ2-7|-|TRBV29-1|15|TRBD2
CSVGGLAGTSYEQYF
TGCAGCGTCGGTGGACTAGCGGGAACTTCCTACGAGCAGTACTTC
>TRBJ2-3|-|TRBV5-1|14|-
CASSPDFSTDTQYF
TGCGCCAGCAGCCCGGACTTTTCCACAGATACGCAGTATTTT
>TRBJ2-1|many|TRBV5-6|13|-
CASSVGYYNEQFF
TGTGCCAGCAGCGTAGGTTACTACAATGAGCAGTTCTTC
>TRBJ2-1|-|TRBV10-3|17|TRBD2
CAIGTDSSGGDPYEQFF
TGTGCCATCGGAACCGATTCTAGCGGGGGGGACCCGTATGAGCAGTTCTTC
>TRBJ1-2|few|TRBV21-1|17|-
CASSSRLRQTANYGYTF
TGTGCCAGCAGCTCCCGGCTCCGACAGACTGCTAACTATGGCTACACCTTC
>TRBJ2-1|few|TRBV27|17|TRBD1
CASSLRRQGSSYNEQFF
TGTGCCAGCAGTTTACGTCGACAGGGGAGCTCGTACAATGAGCAGTTCTTC
>TRBJ2-3|few|TRBV28|14|TRBD2
CAIESGSLSDTQYF
TGTGCCATTGAGAGCGGGAGTCTGTCAGATACGCAGTATTTT
>TRBJ2-3|few|TRBV4-2|17|-
CASSQINPGGIPDTQYF
TGTGCCAGCAGCCAGATTAACCCTGGGGGGATACCAGATACGCAGTATTTT
>TRBJ2-7|-|TRBV27|17|-
CASSLSPRRAPPYEQYF
TGTGCCAGCAGTTTATCTCCCCGGAGGGCGCCTCCTTACGAGCAGTACTTC
>TRBJ1-4|-|TRBV19|15|-
CASSGLGATNEKLFF
TGTGCCAGTAGTGGACTAGGAGCAACTAATGAAAAACTGTTTTTT
>TRBJ1-3|-|TRBV12-3/TRBV12-4|14|-
CASRGSISGNTIYF
TGTGCCAGCAGAGGGAGCATCTCTGGAAACACCATATATTTT
>TRBJ1-2|many|TRBV7-2|15|TRBD1
CASSSGQSRVYGYTF
TGTGCCAGCAGCTCGGGACAGTCCCGGGTCTATGGCTACACCTTC
>TRBJ2-7|-|TRBV6-5|19|TRBD2
CASSYSRLAGDGRSGEQYF
TGTGCCAGCAGTTACTCGAGGCTAGCGGGAGATGGTAGGTCTGGTGAGCAGTACTTC
>TRBJ2-7|once|TRBV12-3/TRBV12-4|15|TRBD2
CASSLSEREPYEQYF
TGTGCCAGCAGTTTATCGGAGCGGGAACCCTACGAGCAGTACTTC
>TRBJ2-6|-|TRBV7-9|19|-
CASSLWTGTVYSGANVLTF
TGTGCCAGCAGCTTATGGACCGGGACGGTATACTCTGGGGCCAACGTCCTGACTTTC
>TRBJ2-5|-|TRBV9|11|-
CASSATDEQYF
TGTGCCAGCAGCGCCACAGATGAGCAGTACTTC
>TRBJ2-3|-|TRBV5-6|16|TRBD2
CASSLAAGGGADTQYF
TGTGCCAGCAGCTTGGCAGCGGGAGGGGGAGCAGATACGCAGTATTTT
>TRBJ2-7|few|TRBV12-3/TRBV12-4|13|-
CASSFQTSYEQYF
TGTGCCAGCAGTTTCCAGACTTCCTACGAGCAGTACTTC
>TRBJ2-7|many|TRBV28|14|-
CASSFVGGFYEQYF
TGTGCCAGCAGTTTTGTTGGAGGATTCTACGAGCAGTACTTC
>TRBJ2-7|-|TRBV4-1|14|-
CASSQGGTLREQYF
TGCGCTAGCAGCCAAGGCGGGACCTTGCGGGAGCAGTACTTC
>TRBJ2-2|-|TRBV27|16|TRBD2
CASSLRGGRPTGELFF
TGTGCCAGCAGTTTAAGAGGCGGGAGGCCCACCGGGGAGCTGTTTTTT
>TRBJ2-7|few|TRBV3-1|12|-
CASSPNLYEQYF
TGTGCCAGCAGCCCCAATCTTTACGAGCAGTACTTC
>TRBJ2-1|-|TRBV11-3|15|TRBD2
CASSEMERDYNEQFF
TGTGCCAGCAGCGAGATGGAGCGGGACTACAATGAGCAGTTCTTC
>TRBJ2-1|-|TRBV5-1|16|TRBD1
CASSLTGQASYNEQFF
TGCGCCAGCAGCTTAACGGGACAGGCCTCCTACAATGAGCAGTTCTTC
>TRBJ1-2|few|TRBV6-1|14|-
CASSELAANYGYTF
TGTGCCAGCAGTGAATTGGCAGCTAACTATGGCTACACCTTC
>TRBJ2-7|-|TRBV5-6|15|TRBD1
CASSFSGTVRYEQYF
TGTGCCAGCAGCTTTTCCGGGACAGTTCGGTACGAGCAGTACTTC
>TRBJ2-5|-|TRBV18|16|-
CASSPKGAPGVGTQYF
TGTGCCAGCTCACCGAAAGGGGCTCCCGGAGTAGGGACCCAGTACTTC
>TRBJ2-7|-|TRBV7-2|15|-
CASSLALGAVYEQYF
TGTGCCAGCAGCTTAGCACTTGGGGCCGTCTACGAGCAGTACTTC
>TRBJ1-2|few|TRBV11-2|13|TRBD1
CASSYGTVYGYTF
TGTGCCAGCAGCTATGGGACAGTTTATGGCTACACCTTC
>TRBJ2-7|-|TRBV10-1|12|-
CASKVGTYEQYF
TGCGCCAGCAAGGTAGGGACCTACGAGCAGTACTTC